These T cell receptor beta chains were read from a single sample in a study of T-cell memory formation after mild COVID-19. TCRdb used MiXCR to reprocess the 5' RACE reads, holding one entry per CDR3 protein. The repertoire holds 300,000 to 400,000 distinct CDR3 sequences, with more than 20% as singletons. Specimen: PBMCs or a T cell subset sorted from them (not recorded which). Receptors originate from an adult woman who had mild COVID-19 (a few samples of this study predate the infection). Cell type and time point are not known. Each CDR3 is given with its conserved first and last residue. The D gene is left open where the match is weak. Rows may omit the clone size; those that give it use once, few, many or a size class.

j_gene: TRBJ2-7; d_gene: TRBD1; abundance: few; v_gene: TRBV3-1; CDR3aa: CASSHLNRGAYEQYF; CDR3nt: TGTGCCAGCAGCCACCTGAACAGGGGAGCCTACGAGCAGTACTTC
j_gene: TRBJ1-5; d_gene: NA; abundance: NA; v_gene: TRBV2; CDR3aa: CASRIQGSSNQPQHF; CDR3nt: TGTGCCAGCAGGATACAGGGATCTAGCAATCAGCCCCAGCATTTT
j_gene: TRBJ2-3; d_gene: NA; abundance: few; v_gene: TRBV18; CDR3aa: CASSPRRGTDTQYF; CDR3nt: TGTGCCAGCTCACCACGAAGGGGTACAGATACGCAGTATTTT
j_gene: TRBJ1-1; d_gene: TRBD1; abundance: few; v_gene: TRBV7-9; CDR3aa: CASSTRTGATNTEAFF; CDR3nt: TGTGCCAGCAGCACCCGAACAGGGGCGACGAACACTGAAGCTTTCTTT
j_gene: TRBJ2-1; d_gene: TRBD2; abundance: few; v_gene: TRBV7-2; CDR3aa: CASSARLAGLLDEQFF; CDR3nt: TGTGCCAGCAGCGCCAGACTAGCGGGACTGCTCGATGAGCAGTTCTTC
j_gene: TRBJ2-7; d_gene: TRBD1; abundance: NA; v_gene: TRBV6-2/TRBV6-3; CDR3aa: CASRPSGTGGRYEQYF; CDR3nt: TGTGCCAGCAGGCCTTCCGGGACAGGGGGCAGGTACGAGCAGTACTTC
j_gene: TRBJ2-1; d_gene: TRBD2; abundance: NA; v_gene: TRBV5-1; CDR3aa: CASSLPTLAGVNEQFF; CDR3nt: TGCGCCAGCAGCTTGCCAACACTAGCGGGAGTAAATGAGCAGTTCTTC
j_gene: TRBJ2-5; d_gene: TRBD2; abundance: NA; v_gene: TRBV24-1; CDR3aa: CATGRKMGGERETQYF; CDR3nt: TGTGCCACCGGCCGGAAAATGGGGGGGGAGAGAGAGACCCAGTACTTC
j_gene: TRBJ1-1; d_gene: TRBD1; abundance: few; v_gene: TRBV6-4; CDR3aa: CASRPDRADTEAFF; CDR3nt: TGTGCCAGCAGGCCTGACAGGGCGGACACTGAAGCTTTCTTT
j_gene: TRBJ2-7; d_gene: TRBD1; abundance: NA; v_gene: TRBV3-1; CDR3aa: CASSLGSDRDEQYF; CDR3nt: TGTGCCAGCAGCCTTGGAAGTGACAGGGACGAGCAGTACTTC
j_gene: TRBJ2-3; d_gene: TRBD1; abundance: many; v_gene: TRBV2; CDR3aa: CASSADRATDTQYF; CDR3nt: TGTGCCAGCAGCGCAGACAGGGCCACAGATACGCAGTATTTT
j_gene: TRBJ2-1; d_gene: NA; abundance: NA; v_gene: TRBV6-2/TRBV6-3; CDR3aa: CASIPRTNSYNEQFF; CDR3nt: TGTGCCAGCATCCCCAGGACAAATTCCTACAATGAGCAGTTCTTC
j_gene: TRBJ2-1; d_gene: TRBD2; abundance: few; v_gene: TRBV4-3; CDR3aa: CASSQDPTLRTSGSPYEQFF; CDR3nt: TGCGCCAGCAGCCAAGACCCCACTTTACGGACTAGCGGGAGTCCTTATGAGCAGTTCTTC
j_gene: TRBJ2-5; d_gene: NA; abundance: few; v_gene: TRBV6-6; CDR3aa: CASSYRRGLQETQYF; CDR3nt: TGTGCCAGCAGTTACCGCAGGGGCCTCCAAGAGACCCAGTACTTC
j_gene: TRBJ1-2; d_gene: NA; abundance: NA; v_gene: TRBV7-6; CDR3aa: CASSPTLRGTMTDYGYTF; CDR3nt: TGTGCCAGCAGCCCGACCTTACGGGGGACTATGACTGACTATGGCTACACCTTC
j_gene: TRBJ1-2; d_gene: NA; abundance: NA; v_gene: TRBV5-6; CDR3aa: CASSPDGRSYGYTF; CDR3nt: TGTGCCAGCAGTCCAGACGGGCGTAGCTATGGCTACACCTTC
j_gene: TRBJ2-1; d_gene: TRBD1; abundance: NA; v_gene: TRBV10-3; CDR3aa: CAITGTGGEQFF; CDR3nt: TGTGCCATCACTGGGACAGGGGGCGAGCAGTTCTTC
j_gene: TRBJ2-1; d_gene: NA; abundance: NA; v_gene: TRBV4-1; CDR3aa: CASSPNQGGNEQFF; CDR3nt: TGCGCCAGCAGCCCCAATCAGGGCGGCAATGAGCAGTTCTTC
j_gene: TRBJ2-1; d_gene: NA; abundance: NA; v_gene: TRBV12-3/TRBV12-4; CDR3aa: CASSPFGGSEQFF; CDR3nt: TGTGCCAGCAGTCCTTTTGGGGGGTCCGAGCAGTTCTTC
j_gene: TRBJ2-5; d_gene: TRBD2; abundance: NA; v_gene: TRBV7-9; CDR3aa: CASSPHLPAGETQYF; CDR3nt: TGTGCCAGCAGCCCACACCTGCCAGCGGGGGAGACCCAGTACTTC
j_gene: TRBJ2-2; d_gene: NA; abundance: NA; v_gene: TRBV24-1; CDR3aa: CATRTSSTGELFF; CDR3nt: TGTGCCACTAGGACCTCCAGCACCGGGGAGCTGTTTTTT
j_gene: TRBJ2-3; d_gene: TRBD2; abundance: NA; v_gene: TRBV3-1; CDR3aa: CASSQESGGKSPDTQYF; CDR3nt: TGTGCCAGCAGCCAAGAGTCGGGGGGGAAATCGCCAGATACGCAGTATTTT
j_gene: TRBJ2-7; d_gene: NA; abundance: NA; v_gene: TRBV21-1; CDR3aa: CANLAGGTYEQYF; CDR3nt: TGTGCCAACTTAGCGGGGGGGACCTACGAGCAGTACTTC
j_gene: TRBJ1-1; d_gene: TRBD1; abundance: few; v_gene: TRBV10-3; CDR3aa: CAIRSGTGVTEAFF; CDR3nt: TGTGCCATCAGATCCGGGACAGGGGTCACTGAAGCTTTCTTT
j_gene: TRBJ2-5; d_gene: NA; abundance: many; v_gene: TRBV5-5; CDR3aa: CASSPASETQYF; CDR3nt: TGTGCCAGCAGCCCTGCTAGTGAGACCCAGTACTTC
j_gene: TRBJ1-1; d_gene: NA; abundance: many; v_gene: TRBV7-2; CDR3aa: CASSPRTNTEAFF; CDR3nt: TGTGCCAGCAGCCCTCGAACGAACACTGAAGCTTTCTTT
j_gene: TRBJ2-1; d_gene: TRBD2; abundance: NA; v_gene: TRBV19; CDR3aa: CASSLTGTSFEQFF; CDR3nt: TGTGCCAGTAGTTTAACCGGGACTAGTTTCGAGCAGTTCTTC
j_gene: TRBJ2-1; d_gene: NA; abundance: NA; v_gene: TRBV5-1; CDR3aa: CASRPRDNNEQFF; CDR3nt: TGCGCCAGCAGACCCAGGGACAACAATGAGCAGTTCTTC
j_gene: TRBJ1-2; d_gene: NA; abundance: NA; v_gene: TRBV12-3/TRBV12-4; CDR3aa: CASSLAASGLNGYTF; CDR3nt: TGTGCCAGCAGTTTAGCGGCCTCCGGGTTGAATGGCTACACCTTC
j_gene: TRBJ1-1; d_gene: NA; abundance: NA; v_gene: TRBV12-3/TRBV12-4; CDR3aa: CASSFSTWGTEAFF; CDR3nt: TGTGCCAGCAGTTTTTCTACGTGGGGCACTGAAGCTTTCTTT
j_gene: TRBJ1-2; d_gene: NA; abundance: NA; v_gene: TRBV29-1; CDR3aa: CSVAGGNAGYGYTF; CDR3nt: TGCAGCGTTGCGGGGGGCAACGCAGGCTATGGCTACACCTTC
j_gene: TRBJ2-3; d_gene: NA; abundance: NA; v_gene: TRBV6-5; CDR3aa: CASSYSNNPRGGYTDTQYF; CDR3nt: TGTGCCAGCAGTTACTCAAATAATCCCAGGGGGGGGTACACAGATACGCAGTATTTT
j_gene: TRBJ2-1; d_gene: NA; abundance: few; v_gene: TRBV29-1; CDR3aa: CSVDRRLARHRQFF; CDR3nt: TGCAGCGTTGATCGCAGGCTAGCGAGACATAGGCAGTTCTTC
j_gene: TRBJ2-1; d_gene: TRBD2; abundance: few; v_gene: TRBV5-5; CDR3aa: CASRGGTSGGYEQFF; CDR3nt: TGTGCCAGCAGGGGAGGGACTAGCGGGGGGTATGAGCAGTTCTTC
j_gene: TRBJ2-2; d_gene: TRBD2; abundance: NA; v_gene: TRBV4-2; CDR3aa: CASSQERRTSGWELFF; CDR3nt: TGTGCCAGCAGCCAAGAACGACGGACTAGCGGTTGGGAGCTGTTTTTT
j_gene: TRBJ1-4; d_gene: NA; abundance: few; v_gene: TRBV6-1; CDR3aa: CASARDRANEKLFF; CDR3nt: TGTGCCAGTGCCAGGGACCGAGCTAATGAAAAACTGTTTTTT
j_gene: TRBJ2-7; d_gene: NA; abundance: NA; v_gene: TRBV14; CDR3aa: CASSPSLALNEQYF; CDR3nt: TGTGCCAGCAGCCCCAGTCTGGCCCTCAACGAGCAGTACTTC
j_gene: TRBJ1-2; d_gene: TRBD1; abundance: NA; v_gene: TRBV24-1; CDR3aa: CATSDRGTGGFYGYTF; CDR3nt: TGTGCCACCAGTGACCGGGGAACAGGGGGATTCTATGGCTACACCTTC
j_gene: TRBJ2-4; d_gene: NA; abundance: NA; v_gene: TRBV19; CDR3aa: CASSPPLEQAKNIQYF; CDR3nt: TGTGCCAGTAGTCCACCCCTTGAGCAAGCCAAAAACATTCAGTACTTC
j_gene: TRBJ1-1; d_gene: NA; abundance: NA; v_gene: TRBV18; CDR3aa: CASSPGLSNTEAFF; CDR3nt: TGTGCCAGCTCACCTGGGTTATCCAACACTGAAGCTTTCTTT
j_gene: TRBJ1-2; d_gene: NA; abundance: few; v_gene: TRBV2; CDR3aa: CASTTNPGYDGYTF; CDR3nt: TGTGCCAGCACCACGAACCCGGGTTATGATGGCTACACCTTC
j_gene: TRBJ2-5; d_gene: NA; abundance: NA; v_gene: TRBV23-1; CDR3aa: CASSLWTSKFQETQYF; CDR3nt: TGCGCCAGCAGTCTGTGGACAAGCAAGTTCCAAGAGACCCAGTACTTC